The source of this T cell receptor beta chain is a study of regulatory T cells in long-lasting Graves disease. To make TCR beta libraries, researchers used iRepertoire HTBI primers and Arm-PCR of CDR3 regions. TCRdb fed the multiplex PCR reads into MiXCR, producing one record per CDR3 protein. Of roughly 560,000 distinct CDR3 sequences detected, around 11% appear once; the ten largest clones hold about 8.3%. Sample time point: newly diagnosed GD, antithyroid drugs for less than 3 months. PBMC-derived RNA was used for the TCR library. This clonotype was detected many times. These data are also associated with another study on T cells in Graves' hyperthyroidism and ophthalmopathy.

This receptor was obtained from a woman in her 30s with Graves disease. The sample consisted of peripheral blood mononuclear cells (PBMCs), taken at new diagnosis, from a patient treated with antithyroid drugs.

CDR3 residues: CASSLFPRLQETQYF. CDR3 coding DNA: TGTGCCAGCAGTTTATTCCCGAGGCTACAAGAGACCCAGTACTTC. This chain links TRBV12-3 or TRBV12-4 with TRBJ2-5; D gene uncertain. The CDR3 sequence is 15 residues long. V lost 2 bases, J lost 2 bases, and 12 bases lay in between.